These 14 T cell receptor beta chains share one sample of origin, sequenced in a study of CD8+ T cells in alopecia areata. The treatment denotes: oral pan-JAK inhibitor, 5-10 mg twice daily. Investigators isolated RNA and reverse transcribed it into cDNA to act as the sequencing template. The protocol was immunoSEQ multiplex PCR, while the TCRdb copy is restricted to in-frame clones and leaves out a portion. The table records about 250,000 clones, 60% of them present only once. Sequenced material: CD4+ T cells sorted from blood, taken around week 54, from a patient treated with tofacitinib. Receptors originate from a human donor with alopecia areata.

This clone was counted only a few times. This chain connects TRBV7-9 to TRBJ2-1; the match to TRBD2 covers 11 bases. CDR3 length equals 15 residues. With V trimmed by 6 bases and J by 4 bases, 5 bases remained unmatched. Germline-derived CDR1 and CDR2 are SEHNR and FQNEAQ (reference sequence). The CDR3 coding sequence is TGTGCCAGCAGTTGGGGACTAGCGGATTACAATGAGCAGTTCTTC. Encoded protein: CASSWGLADYNEQFF.

This clone was counted between two and nine times. J is TRBJ1-5 and V is TRBV30; D remains unclear. Trimming removed 4 bases from V and 1 base from J, with 11 bases in between. The CDR3 runs to 14 residues. Germline V gives CDR1 GTSNPN, CDR2 SVGIG (reference sequence). The CDR3 coding sequence is TGTGCCTGGAATCCGGGCCTAAGCAATCAGCCCCAGCATTTT. Its translation is CAWNPGLSNQPQHF.

V usage is TRBV29-1 and J usage is TRBJ1-1, with unresolved D. The germline gives CDR1 SQVTM, CDR2 ANQGSEA. Trimming took 7 bases from V and 1 from J, leaving 4 bases between them. The CDR3 totals 10 residues. The CDR3 DNA is TGCAGCGCAGGGAACACTGAAGCTTTCTTT. Amino acid sequence: CSAGNTEAFF.

The chain joins TRBV9 to TRBJ1-2; TRBD1 agrees at 8 bases. Per the germline V gene, CDR1 is SGDLS and CDR2 is YYNGEE. The CDR3 length is 14 residues. The V segment lost 7 bases and the J segment 6 bases; nucleotides outside the gene matches: 11. CDR3 amino acids: CASAEQGASHGYTF. Written as DNA, the CDR3 is TGTGCCAGCGCCGAGCAGGGGGCAAGTCATGGCTACACCTTC.

This chain uses TRBV29-1 with TRBJ1-2, with TRBD1 identical over 8 bases. The germline V gene encodes CDR1 SQVTM and CDR2 ANQGSEA. CDR3 size: 10 residues. Unmatched junction bases numbered 7, after V lost 5 bases and J lost 14 bases. CDR3 in DNA: TGCAGCGTTCTGACAGGGGATAAAACCTTC. Its protein is CSVLTGDKTF.

This chain joins TRBV6-6 and TRBJ2-1; D remains ambiguous. V lost 6 bases to trimming and J lost 8 bases, with 8 bases between them. CDR1 and CDR2 (germline): MNHNY, SVGAGI (reference sequence). This CDR3 is built from 11 residues. The CDR3 DNA reads TGTGCCAGCAGATGGGTAGATGAGCAGTTCTTC. Residues: CASRWVDEQFF.

This chain links TRBV4-1 with TRBJ1-1; D might be TRBD1 (6 bases). Germline V lookup: CDR1 MGHRA, CDR2 YSYEKL. The CDR3 is 13 amino acids. V was shortened by 4 bases and J by 4 bases, with 10 bases between the two germline ends. CDR3 region: CASSLPRGTEAFF. CDR3 nucleotide sequence: TGCGCCAGCAGCCTCCCCAGGGGCACTGAAGCTTTCTTT.

The chain joins TRBV30 to TRBJ1-2; 7 nucleotides align to TRBD1. J lost 4 bases, V lost 4 bases, and 9 bases had no gene match. The CDR3 loop spans 14 amino acids. Germline V gives CDR1 GTSNPN, CDR2 SVGIG (reference sequence). For the CDR3, the DNA is TGTGCCTGGAAAAAGACAGGGTGGTCCTATGGCTACACCTTC. Translation gives CAWKKTGWSYGYTF. Using reference TRBV30 and TRBJ1-2 for the parts outside the CDR3, the full variable domain is SQTIHQWPATLVQPVGSPLSLECTVEGTSNPNLYWYRQAAGRGLQLLFYSVGIGQISSEVPQNLSASRPQDRQFILSSKKLLLSDSGFYLCAWKKTGWSYGYTFGSGTRLTVV.

J is TRBJ2-4 and V is TRBV2; a weak D match, TRBD2 (5 bases). The CDR3 runs 13 residues. Germline V lookup: CDR1 SNHLY, CDR2 FYNNEI. V was clipped by 6 bases and J by 4 bases, with 10 bases between them. In nucleotides, the CDR3 is TGTGCCAGCAGCTTTCGAGGGAAAAACATTCAGTACTTC. Translating gives CASSFRGKNIQYF.

This chain links TRBV7-2 with TRBJ1-1, with a tentative D call TRBD1 (5 bases). Germline V gene lookup returns CDR1 SGHTA and CDR2 FQGNSA. With 5 bases removed from V and 8 bases from J, the gap between germline ends came to 15 bases. CDR3 size: 13 residues. In nucleotides, the CDR3 is TGTGCCAGCAGCCTTAGCGGCAGGGAAGAAGCTTTCTTT. Translated, it gives CASSLSGREEAFF.

J is TRBJ2-5 and V is TRBV5-6, with no clear D. Germline V gene lookup returns CDR1 SGHDT and CDR2 YYEEEE. The CDR3 is made up of 15 amino acids. V shed 0 bases and J shed 0 bases, with 9 bases lying between them. In DNA form, the CDR3 reads TGTGCCAGCAGCTTGGGTCCCGCGTACCAAGAGACCCAGTACTTC. Amino acid sequence: CASSLGPAYQETQYF.

In regard to this clone: Additional DNA sequences in this sample encode the identical CDR3. J is TRBJ2-1 and V is TRBV5-1; 8 positions match TRBD2. The CDR3 runs 15 residues. The V and J ends lost 4 bases and 4 bases, in that order; junction bases with no gene match: 7. Germline V lookup: CDR1 SGHRS, CDR2 YFSETQ. This chain's CDR3 is CASSPGTRSYNEQFF. DNA for the CDR3: TGCGCCAGCAGCCCCGGGACTAGGAGTTACAATGAGCAGTTCTTC.

The J gene is TRBJ2-6, the V gene TRBV18; no firm D call. The CDR3 extends over 16 amino acids. Deletions cut 4 bases from V and 1 base from J, with 11 bases between. Germline values: CDR1 KGHSH, CDR2 LQKENI. The CDR3 DNA reads TGTGCCAGCTCACTCCTCCAACATTCTGGGGCCAACGTCCTGACTTTC. It is translated as CASSLLQHSGANVLTF.

The chain carries TRBV30 and TRBJ1-1, with TRBD1 matching 10 bases. Per the germline V gene, CDR1 is GTSNPN and CDR2 is SVGIG (reference sequence). Trimming at V came to 5 bases and at J to 4 bases, leaving 10 bases not matched to a gene. This CDR3 has 15 amino acids. As DNA, the CDR3 is TGTGCCTGGTCGTCCATGGGACAGGGGAGCACTGAAGCTTTCTTT. Translated: CAWSSMGQGSTEAFF.